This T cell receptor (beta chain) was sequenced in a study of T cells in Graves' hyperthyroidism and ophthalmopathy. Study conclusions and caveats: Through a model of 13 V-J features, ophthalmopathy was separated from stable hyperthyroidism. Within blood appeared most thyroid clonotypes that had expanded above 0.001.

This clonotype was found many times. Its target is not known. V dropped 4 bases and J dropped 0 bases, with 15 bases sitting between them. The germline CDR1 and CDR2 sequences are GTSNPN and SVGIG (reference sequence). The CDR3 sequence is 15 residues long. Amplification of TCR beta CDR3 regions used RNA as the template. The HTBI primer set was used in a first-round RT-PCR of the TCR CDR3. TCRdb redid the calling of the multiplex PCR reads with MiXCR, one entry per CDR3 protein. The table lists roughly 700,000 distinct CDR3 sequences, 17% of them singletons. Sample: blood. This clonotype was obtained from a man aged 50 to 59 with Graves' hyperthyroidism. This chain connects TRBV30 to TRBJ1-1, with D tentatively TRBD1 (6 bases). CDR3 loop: CAWITGRAMNTEAFF. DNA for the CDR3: TGTGCCTGGATTACAGGGCGAGCGATGAACACTGAAGCTTTCTTT.